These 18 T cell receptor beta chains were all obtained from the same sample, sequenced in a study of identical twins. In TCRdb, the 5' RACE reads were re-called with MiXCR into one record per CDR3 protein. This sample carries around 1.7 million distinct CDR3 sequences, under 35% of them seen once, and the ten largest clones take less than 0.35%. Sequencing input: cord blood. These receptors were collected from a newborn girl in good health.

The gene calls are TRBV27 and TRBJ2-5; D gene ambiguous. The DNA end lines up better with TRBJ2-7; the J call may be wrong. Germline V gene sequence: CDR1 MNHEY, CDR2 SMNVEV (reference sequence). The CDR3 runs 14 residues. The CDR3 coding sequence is TGTGCCAGCAGTCTTTCGGGTAAAGGGTACGAGCAGTACTTC. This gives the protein CASSLSGKGYEQYF.

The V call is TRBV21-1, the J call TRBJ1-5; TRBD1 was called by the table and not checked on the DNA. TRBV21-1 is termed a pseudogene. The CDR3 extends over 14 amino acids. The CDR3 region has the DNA TGTGCCACTCCACCCCCTGGGAATCCCCAGCCCCAGCATTTT. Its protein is CATPPPGNPQPQHF.

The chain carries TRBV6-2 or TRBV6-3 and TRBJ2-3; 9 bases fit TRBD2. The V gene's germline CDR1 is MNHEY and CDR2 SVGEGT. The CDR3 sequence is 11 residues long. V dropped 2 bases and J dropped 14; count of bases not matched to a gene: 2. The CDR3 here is CASSYGTSRYF. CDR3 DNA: TGTGCCAGCAGTTACGGGACTAGCAGGTATTTT.

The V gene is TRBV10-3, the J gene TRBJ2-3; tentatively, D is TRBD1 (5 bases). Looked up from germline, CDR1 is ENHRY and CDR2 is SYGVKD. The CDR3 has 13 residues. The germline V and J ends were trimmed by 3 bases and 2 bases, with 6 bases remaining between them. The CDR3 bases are TGTGCCATCAGTGACAGGGCCACAGATACGCAGTATTTT. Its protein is CAISDRATDTQYF.

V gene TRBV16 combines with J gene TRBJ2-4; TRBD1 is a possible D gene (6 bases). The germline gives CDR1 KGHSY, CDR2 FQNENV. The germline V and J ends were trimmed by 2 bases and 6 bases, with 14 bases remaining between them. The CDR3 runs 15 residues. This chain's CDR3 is CASSQGVRDTNIQYF. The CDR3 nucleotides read TGTGCCAGCAGCCAAGGTGTTCGGGACACAAACATTCAGTACTTC.

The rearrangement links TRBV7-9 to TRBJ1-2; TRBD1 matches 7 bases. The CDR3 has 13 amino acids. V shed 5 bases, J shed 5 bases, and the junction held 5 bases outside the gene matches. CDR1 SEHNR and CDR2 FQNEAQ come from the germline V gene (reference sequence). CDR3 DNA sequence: TGTGCCAGCAGCCGAAGGACAGGTTATGGCTACACCTTC. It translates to CASSRRTGYGYTF.

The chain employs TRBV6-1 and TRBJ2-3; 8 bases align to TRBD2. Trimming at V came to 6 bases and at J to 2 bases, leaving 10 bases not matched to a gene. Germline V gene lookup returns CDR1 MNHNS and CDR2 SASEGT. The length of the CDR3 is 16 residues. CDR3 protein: CASSVLSGGLTDTQYF. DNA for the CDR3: TGTGCCAGCAGCGTCCTCAGCGGGGGCCTCACAGATACGCAGTATTTT.

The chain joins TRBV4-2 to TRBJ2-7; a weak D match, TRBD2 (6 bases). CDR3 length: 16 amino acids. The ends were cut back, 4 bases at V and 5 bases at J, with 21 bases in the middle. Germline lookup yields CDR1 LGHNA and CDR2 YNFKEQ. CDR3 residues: CASSLRLVGLGDEQYF. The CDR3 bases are TGTGCCAGCAGCCTACGACTAGTGGGTCTTGGAGACGAGCAGTACTTC.

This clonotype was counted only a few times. This chain's CDR3 is CASSQKGGQETQYF. In DNA form, the CDR3 reads TGCGCCAGCAGCCAAAAGGGGGGCCAAGAGACCCAGTACTTC. The gene calls are TRBV4-1 and TRBJ2-5; TRBD1 or TRBD2 may be the D gene (6 bases each). V was shortened by 2 bases and J by 1 base, with 8 bases between the two germline ends. There are 14 residues in the CDR3. The germline gives CDR1 MGHRA, CDR2 YSYEKL.

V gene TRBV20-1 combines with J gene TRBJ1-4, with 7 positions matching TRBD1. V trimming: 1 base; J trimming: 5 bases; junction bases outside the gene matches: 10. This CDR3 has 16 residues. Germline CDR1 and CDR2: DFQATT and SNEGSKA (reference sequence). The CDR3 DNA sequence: TGCAGTGCTAGAGCACGCGTCCCGGGACAGAATGAAAAACTGTTTTTT. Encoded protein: CSARARVPGQNEKLFF.

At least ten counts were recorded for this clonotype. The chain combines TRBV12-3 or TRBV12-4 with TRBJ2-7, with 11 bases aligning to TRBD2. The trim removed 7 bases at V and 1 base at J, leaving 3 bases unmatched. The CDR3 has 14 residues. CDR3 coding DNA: TGTGCCAGCAAGACTAGCGGGGCTTCCTACGAGCAGTACTTC. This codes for CASKTSGASYEQYF.

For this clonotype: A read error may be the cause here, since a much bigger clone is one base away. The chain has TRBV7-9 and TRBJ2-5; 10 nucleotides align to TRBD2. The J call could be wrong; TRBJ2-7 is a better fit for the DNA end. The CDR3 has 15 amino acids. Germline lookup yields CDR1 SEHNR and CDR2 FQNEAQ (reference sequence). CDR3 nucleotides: TGTGCCAGCACCCCCGGGACTAGCGTTTCCTACGAGCAGTACTTC. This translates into CASTPGTSVSYEQYF.

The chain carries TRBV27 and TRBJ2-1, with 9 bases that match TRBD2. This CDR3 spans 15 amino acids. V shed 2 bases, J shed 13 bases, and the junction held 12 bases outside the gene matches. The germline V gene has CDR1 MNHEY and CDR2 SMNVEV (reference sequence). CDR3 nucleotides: TGTGCCAGCAGTTTAAGGGCGGGAGGGGGAGAGACCCAGTTCTTC. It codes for CASSLRAGGGETQFF.

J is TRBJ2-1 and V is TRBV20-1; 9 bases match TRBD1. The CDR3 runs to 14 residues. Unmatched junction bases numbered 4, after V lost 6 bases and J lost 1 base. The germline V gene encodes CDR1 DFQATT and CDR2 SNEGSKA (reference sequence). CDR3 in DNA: TGCAGTGCGCCGACAGGGGGATCCTACAATGAGCAGTTCTTC. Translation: CSAPTGGSYNEQFF.

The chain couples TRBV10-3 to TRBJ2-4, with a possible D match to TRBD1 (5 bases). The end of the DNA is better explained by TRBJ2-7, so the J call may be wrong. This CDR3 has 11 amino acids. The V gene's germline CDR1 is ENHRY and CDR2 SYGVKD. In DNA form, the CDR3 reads TGTGCCATCCAGGACAACTACGAGCAGTACTTC. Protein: CAIQDNYEQYF.

The CDR3 DNA reads as TGTGCCAGCAGCCCCCCCCGGACCTACAATGAGCAGTTCTTC. The encoded protein is CASSPPRTYNEQFF. This rearrangement joins TRBV9 to TRBJ2-1; D is unclear. Germline loops: CDR1 SGDLS, CDR2 YYNGEE. CDR3 length: 14 residues. Trimming took off 4 bases at V and 2 bases at J, with 10 bases between the two ends.

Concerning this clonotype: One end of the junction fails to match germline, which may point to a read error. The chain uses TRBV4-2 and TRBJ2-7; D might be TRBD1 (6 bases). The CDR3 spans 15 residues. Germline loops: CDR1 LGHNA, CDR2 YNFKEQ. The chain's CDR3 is CTSSQGQDSSYEQYF. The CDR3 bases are TGTACCAGCAGCCAAGGTCAGGACAGCTCCTACGAGCAGTACTTC.

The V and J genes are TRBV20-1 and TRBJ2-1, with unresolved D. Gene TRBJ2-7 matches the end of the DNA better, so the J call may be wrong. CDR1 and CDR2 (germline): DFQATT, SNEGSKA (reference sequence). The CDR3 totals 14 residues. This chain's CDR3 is CSARPPASYNEQYF. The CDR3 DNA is TGCAGTGCTAGACCTCCAGCGTCGTACAATGAGCAGTACTTC.